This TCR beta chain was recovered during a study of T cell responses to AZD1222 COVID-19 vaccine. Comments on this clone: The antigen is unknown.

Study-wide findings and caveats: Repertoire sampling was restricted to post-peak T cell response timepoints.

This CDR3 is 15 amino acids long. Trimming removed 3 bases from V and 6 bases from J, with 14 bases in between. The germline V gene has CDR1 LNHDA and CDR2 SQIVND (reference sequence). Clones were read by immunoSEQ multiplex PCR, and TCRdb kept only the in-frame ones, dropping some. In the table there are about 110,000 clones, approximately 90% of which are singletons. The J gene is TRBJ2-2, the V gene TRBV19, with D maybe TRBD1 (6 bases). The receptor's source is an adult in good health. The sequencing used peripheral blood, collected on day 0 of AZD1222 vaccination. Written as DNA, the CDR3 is TGTGCCAGTAGTATGGGTCGACAGGTCCCCGGGGAGCTGTTTTTT. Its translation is CASSMGRQVPGELFF. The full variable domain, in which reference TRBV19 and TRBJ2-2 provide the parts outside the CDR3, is DGGITQSPKYLFRKEGQNVTLSCEQNLNHDAMYWYRQDPGQGLRLIYYSQIVNDFQKGDIAEGYSVSREKKESFPLTVTSAQKNPTAFYLCASSMGRQVPGELFFGEGSRLTVL.